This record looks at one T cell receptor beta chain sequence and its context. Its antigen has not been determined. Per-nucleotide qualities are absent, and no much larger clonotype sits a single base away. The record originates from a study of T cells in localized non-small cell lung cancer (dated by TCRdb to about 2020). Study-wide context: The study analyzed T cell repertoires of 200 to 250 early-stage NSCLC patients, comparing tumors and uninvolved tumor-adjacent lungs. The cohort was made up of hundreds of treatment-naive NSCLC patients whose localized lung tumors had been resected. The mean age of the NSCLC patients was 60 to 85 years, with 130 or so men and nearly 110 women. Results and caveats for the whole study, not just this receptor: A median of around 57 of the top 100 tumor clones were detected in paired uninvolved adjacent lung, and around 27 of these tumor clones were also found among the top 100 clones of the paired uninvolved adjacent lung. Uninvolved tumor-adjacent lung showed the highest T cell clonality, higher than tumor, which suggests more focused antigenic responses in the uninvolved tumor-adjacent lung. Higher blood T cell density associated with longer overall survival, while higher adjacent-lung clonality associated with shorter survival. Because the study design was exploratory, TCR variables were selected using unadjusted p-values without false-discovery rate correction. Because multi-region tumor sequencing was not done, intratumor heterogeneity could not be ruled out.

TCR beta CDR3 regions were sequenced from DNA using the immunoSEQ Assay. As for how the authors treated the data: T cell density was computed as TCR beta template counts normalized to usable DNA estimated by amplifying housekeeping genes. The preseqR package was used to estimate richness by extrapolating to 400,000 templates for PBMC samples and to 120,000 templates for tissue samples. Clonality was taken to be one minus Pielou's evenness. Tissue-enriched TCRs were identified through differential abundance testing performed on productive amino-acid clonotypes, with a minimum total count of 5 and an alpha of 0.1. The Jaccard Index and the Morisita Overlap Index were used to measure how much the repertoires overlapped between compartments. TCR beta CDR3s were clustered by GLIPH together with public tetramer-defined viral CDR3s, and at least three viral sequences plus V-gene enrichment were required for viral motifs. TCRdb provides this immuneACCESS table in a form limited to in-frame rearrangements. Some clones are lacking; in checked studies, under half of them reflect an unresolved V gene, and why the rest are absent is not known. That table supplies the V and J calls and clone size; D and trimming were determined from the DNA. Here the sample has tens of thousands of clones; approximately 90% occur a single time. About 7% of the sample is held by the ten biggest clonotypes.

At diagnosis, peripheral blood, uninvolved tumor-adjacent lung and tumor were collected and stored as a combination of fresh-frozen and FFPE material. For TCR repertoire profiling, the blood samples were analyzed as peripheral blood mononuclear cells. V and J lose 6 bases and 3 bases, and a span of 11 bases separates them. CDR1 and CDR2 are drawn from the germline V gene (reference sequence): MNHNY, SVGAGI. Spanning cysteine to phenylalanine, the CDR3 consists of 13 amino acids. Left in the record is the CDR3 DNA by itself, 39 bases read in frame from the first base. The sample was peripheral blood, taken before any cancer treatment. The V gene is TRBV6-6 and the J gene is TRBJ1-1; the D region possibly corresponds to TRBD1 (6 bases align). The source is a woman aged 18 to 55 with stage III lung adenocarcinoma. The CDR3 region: CASSIQGYTEAFF. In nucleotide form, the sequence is TGTGCCAGCAGCATACAGGGCTACACTGAAGCTTTCTTT.